This is a list of T cell receptor beta chains from one sample in a study of molecular identifiers for immune sequencing clone quantification. TCRdb fed the PCR reads into MiXCR, producing one record per CDR3 protein. The table shows 490,000 or so distinct CDR3 sequences, with 20% to 25% occurring only once. The sequencing input was naive CD8+ T cells from blood, with Jurkat cell RNA spiked in. These TCRs come from a human donor in good health. Some libraries in this study had Jurkat cell RNA spiked in. Both conserved end residues are part of each CDR3. A D gene is named only where the DNA matches it firmly. Some rows have no size entry. The others give once, few or many, or a class for an expanded clone.

>TRBJ1-5|TRBV3-1|NA|NA|14
TGTGCCAGCAGCCAAGATTGGGGGAGCGGGCCCCAGCATTTT
CASSQDWGSGPQHF
>TRBJ1-5|TRBV2|many|NA|15
TGTGCCAGCAGTGAGGGCAGGGTGAGCAATCAGCCCCAGCATTTT
CASSEGRVSNQPQHF
>TRBJ1-2|TRBV20-1|NA|TRBD1|14
TGCAGTGCTAGAGACGACAGGGAAAGCTATGGCTACACCTTC
CSARDDRESYGYTF
>TRBJ2-7|TRBV13|NA|NA|16
TGTGCCAGCAGCCCAAATAATCAGGGACAATTCAACGAGCAGTACTTC
CASSPNNQGQFNEQYF
>TRBJ2-3|TRBV6-2/TRBV6-3|NA|TRBD2|18
TGTGCCAGCAGTTACGTTTCGGGGGGGATTTCTCGCACAGATACGCAGTATTTT
CASSYVSGGISRTDTQYF
>TRBJ2-1|TRBV18|NA|TRBD1|15
TGTGCCAGCTCAAGGACAGGGGGCTCCTACAATGAGCAGTTCTTC
CASSRTGGSYNEQFF
>TRBJ2-1|TRBV7-9|many|NA|12
TGTGCCAGCAGACAGACTAGCAATGAGCAGTTCTTC
CASRQTSNEQFF
>TRBJ2-3|TRBV28|NA|TRBD2|20
TGTGCCAGCAGCCCAGACTATACCGGGACTAGCGACCCAAGCACAGATACGCAGTATTTT
CASSPDYTGTSDPSTDTQYF
>TRBJ2-7|TRBV7-2|many|TRBD2|14
TGTGCCAGCAGCGAGGAGGGACTAGAGTACGAGCAGTACTTC
CASSEEGLEYEQYF
>TRBJ2-4|TRBV12-3/TRBV12-4|few|NA|16
TGTGCCAGCACCACTCCGGGGGTTTCGAGCTCAAACATTCAGTACTTC
CASTTPGVSSSNIQYF
>TRBJ2-3|TRBV20-1|many|NA|13
TGCAGTGCTTGGAGCGAATACACAGATACGCAGTATTTT
CSAWSEYTDTQYF
>TRBJ1-3|TRBV4-3|many|NA|18
TGCGCCAGCAGCCAATCCCGGGCAGGGATCCGCTCTGGAAACACCATATATTTT
CASSQSRAGIRSGNTIYF
>TRBJ2-3|TRBV5-8|many|NA|16
TGTGCCAGCAGCTTGACGGATCCCTCTAGCACAGATACGCAGTATTTT
CASSLTDPSSTDTQYF
>TRBJ2-7|TRBV5-1|many|NA|16
TGCGCCAGCAGCTTGGCCAGGAGCGCGGGGTCATACGAGCAGTACTTC
CASSLARSAGSYEQYF
>TRBJ2-7|TRBV5-1|many|TRBD1|13
TGCGCCAGCAGCGTAGACAGGGCCTACGAGCAGTACTTC
CASSVDRAYEQYF
>TRBJ2-7|TRBV28|few|TRBD2|13
TGTGCCAGCAGTTTTAGCGGGAACTACGAGCAGTACTTC
CASSFSGNYEQYF
>TRBJ2-7|TRBV30|few|NA|14
TGTGCCTGGACCAGGCTTGGGGGTTTCGACGAGCAGTACTTC
CAWTRLGGFDEQYF
>TRBJ1-2|TRBV28|many|NA|14
TGTGCCAGCAGCCCGGCTGTTACAGCCTATGGCTACACCTTC
CASSPAVTAYGYTF
>TRBJ1-1|TRBV7-9|few|NA|16
TGTGCCAGCAGCTTAGTTGGTTTCGCGGCGGACCCTGAAGCTTTCTTT
CASSLVGFAADPEAFF
>TRBJ2-1|TRBV7-2|many|NA|13
TGTGCCAGCAGCTTCATGCTTAATAATGAGCAGTTCTTC
CASSFMLNNEQFF
>TRBJ2-4|TRBV4-3|many|NA|17
TGCGCCAGCAGCCAAGATGCGAGAGGGGTAGCCAAAAACATTCAGTACTTC
CASSQDARGVAKNIQYF
>TRBJ2-7|TRBV28|NA|NA|18
TGTGCCAGCAGTTACCCCTCGGGGTTAGCGGAGGATGCCTACGAGCAGTACTTC
CASSYPSGLAEDAYEQYF
>TRBJ2-2|TRBV13|NA|NA|14
TGTGCCAGCAGCGAGACAGGAAAGACCGGGGAGCTGTCTTTT
CASSETGKTGELSF
>TRBJ2-1|TRBV4-3|few|NA|16
TGCGCCAGCAGCCAAGAGGCTCGGGGGCAGGGGATTGAGCAGTTCTTC
CASSQEARGQGIEQFF
>TRBJ2-2|TRBV9|NA|TRBD2|15
TGTGCCAGCAGCGTAGATCTAGCGGACGGCGGGGAGCTGTTTTTT
CASSVDLADGGELFF
>TRBJ1-1|TRBV19|NA|NA|12
TGTGCCAGTAAATCCGGGGTAACTGAAGCTTTCTTT
CASKSGVTEAFF
>TRBJ2-3|TRBV24-1|NA|TRBD1|15
TGTGCCGCCGGCGCCCGGACAGGGGAGGCAGATACGCAGTATTTT
CAAGARTGEADTQYF
>TRBJ2-5|TRBV3-1|few|NA|15
TGTGCCAGCAGCCAAGTCGGGCGAGACAGTGAGACCCAGTACTTC
CASSQVGRDSETQYF
>TRBJ2-1|TRBV14|few|TRBD2|16
TGTGCCAGCAGCCAAGAAGTCGGGGGGGCCCCGAATGAGCAGTTCTTC
CASSQEVGGAPNEQFF